Here is one T cell receptor beta chain with its context. Its antigen is not identified. PCR primers comprised 60 Vbeta and 13 Jbeta primers. This table comes from immunoSEQ multiplex PCR, and its TCRdb copy is limited to in-frame clones, with some not included. The sample has roughly 100,000 clones; around 82% are singletons. This sample was included in a study of cytomegalovirus exposure and HLA in healthy donors. Whole-study findings and limits: For most TCR beta V segments, an earlier analysis put the productive rate at about 87% or about 30% of the time. As a later analysis revealed, most CMV-associated TCR beta chains appeared HLA-restricted. Presence/absence analyses assumed roughly uniform sequencing depth across donors, which may not hold.

Germline trimming cut 5 bases from V and 15 bases from J; bases unmatched to any gene: 9. The CDR3 is 12 amino acids. Germline CDR1 SGHVS, CDR2 FNYEAQ. The sample was PBMCs. This TCR came from a young woman in good health and CMV-seropositive. The chain joins TRBV7-6 to TRBJ2-1; TRBD2 agrees at 8 bases. CDR3 in DNA: TGTGCCAGCAGCCTAAGCGGGACTAGTCCGTTCTTC. It encodes CASSLSGTSPFF.